The clone carrying this T cell receptor (beta chain) has only a few counts. Antigen unknown. The data were obtained in a study of post-analysis software for immune sequencing data. Study-wide results and limits: Patients used about five TRBV segments, including TRBV5-6, TRBV5-1 and TRBV20-1, more often than controls. Compared against controls, patients with multiple sclerosis displayed significantly lower normalized Chao1 diversity.

Unique molecular identifiers were carried by the TCR beta cDNA libraries. TCRdb ran MiXCR on the PCR reads and lists one entry per CDR3 protein. The data hold approximately 360,000 distinct CDR3 sequences, with around a third observed a single time. V was shortened by 5 bases and J by 4 bases, with 15 bases between the two germline ends. The germline V gene has CDR1 SGHRS and CDR2 YFSETQ. The CDR3 extends over 14 amino acids. The chain has TRBV5-1 and TRBJ1-1; D not certain. The receptor comes from a girl between 5 and 17 years old with multiple sclerosis. The sequencing sample was made of blood. As DNA, the CDR3 is TGCGCCAGCAGGGCGCAGGCAATCGGCACTGAAGCTTTCTTT. Protein: CASRAQAIGTEAFF.